Below, 2 T cell receptor beta chains from the same sample are listed, as sequenced in a study of shared clonotypes between healthy human individuals. Profiled with immunoSEQ multiplex PCR; TCRdb holds only in-frame clones, not every one. The table shows about 2.4 million clones, with 80% to 95% occurring only once. Specimen: naive CD4+ T cells from PBMCs. Subset described: CD45RA+ positively selected. The receptors originated from a man between 18 and 35 years old in good health. Some clones in this sample may be carry-over from other donors' samples.

J is TRBJ2-1 and V is TRBV27; 7 bases agree with TRBD2. V shed 5 bases and J 10 bases; nucleotides not matched to a gene: 11. This CDR3 spans 14 amino acids. The germline CDR1 and CDR2 sequences are MNHEY and SMNVEV (reference sequence). The CDR3 DNA reads as TGTGCCAGCAGTGTACTAGCGACGGGCCGCGAGCAGTTCTTC. The encoded protein is CASSVLATGREQFF.

The CDR3 here is CATSKRTVFGEQYF. The CDR3 nucleotides are TGTGCCACCAGCAAAAGGACGGTTTTTGGCGAGCAGTACTTC. V gene TRBV15 combines with J gene TRBJ2-7, with no clear D. V gave up 4 bases and J gave up 6 bases, with 16 bases separating them. The CDR3 runs 14 residues. Germline CDR1 LNHNV, CDR2 YYDKDF (reference sequence).